This T cell receptor (beta chain) was identified during a study of CD8 T cells in ankylosing spondylitis. Study-wide results and limits: With a CD8+ phenotype, disease-linked clones were relatively rare in peripheral blood. Eight or nine highly homologous variants made up a TCR beta motif that seemed to typify ankylosing spondylitis blood. In ankylosing spondylitis patients, matched synovial fluid reportedly showed significant enrichment of disease-linked clones. Earlier literature documents some of the motif variants in reactive arthritis synovial fluid and blood.

Libraries of TCR beta came from quantitative 5'-RACE with molecular barcodes. TCRdb called the 5' RACE reads again in MiXCR, with one record for every CDR3 protein. The repertoire has approximately 400,000 distinct CDR3 sequences, roughly 18% of them found once; the top ten carry just over 1%. This clonotype came up a few times. Antigen: not known. This CDR3 contains 11 residues. Trimming left V 4 bases short and J 8 bases short, with 8 bases between. Germline assignment: CDR1 LGHDT and CDR2 YNNKEL (reference sequence). The sequencing sample was made of blood, either unsorted or a sorted T cell fraction (not recorded which). The chain joins TRBV3-1 to TRBJ1-2; D gene ambiguous. The clonotype comes from a male donor with ankylosing spondylitis. CDR3 nucleotide sequence: TGTGCCAGCAGCCGAGATAGGGGCTACACCTTC. Translated: CASSRDRGYTF.